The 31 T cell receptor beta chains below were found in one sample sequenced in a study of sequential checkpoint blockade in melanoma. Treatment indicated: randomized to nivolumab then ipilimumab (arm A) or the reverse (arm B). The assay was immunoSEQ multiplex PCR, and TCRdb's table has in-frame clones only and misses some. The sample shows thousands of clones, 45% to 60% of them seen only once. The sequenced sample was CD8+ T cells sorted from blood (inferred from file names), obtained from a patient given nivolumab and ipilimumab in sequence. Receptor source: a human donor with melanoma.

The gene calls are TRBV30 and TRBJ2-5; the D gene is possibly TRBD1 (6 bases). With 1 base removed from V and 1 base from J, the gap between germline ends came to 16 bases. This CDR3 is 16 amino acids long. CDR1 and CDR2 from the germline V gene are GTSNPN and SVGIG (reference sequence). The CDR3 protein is CAWSDLETGLQETQYF. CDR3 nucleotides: TGTGCCTGGAGTGATTTAGAGACAGGACTCCAAGAGACCCAGTACTTC. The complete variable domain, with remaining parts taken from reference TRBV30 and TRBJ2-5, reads SQTIHQWPATLVQPVGSPLSLECTVEGTSNPNLYWYRQAAGRGLQLLFYSVGIGQISSEVPQNLSASRPQDRQFILSSKKLLLSDSGFYLCAWSDLETGLQETQYFGPGTRLLVL.

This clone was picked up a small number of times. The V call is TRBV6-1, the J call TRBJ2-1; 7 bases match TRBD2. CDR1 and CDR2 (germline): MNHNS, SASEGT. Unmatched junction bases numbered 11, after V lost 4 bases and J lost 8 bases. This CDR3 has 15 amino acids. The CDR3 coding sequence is TGTGCCAGCAGTGGGCGAGGCCGGGGGGTCCATGAGCAGTTCTTC. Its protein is CASSGRGRGVHEQFF.

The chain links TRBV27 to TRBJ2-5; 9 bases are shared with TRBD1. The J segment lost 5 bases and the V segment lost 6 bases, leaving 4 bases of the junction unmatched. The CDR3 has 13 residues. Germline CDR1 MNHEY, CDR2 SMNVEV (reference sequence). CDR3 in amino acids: CASSHRGLETQYF. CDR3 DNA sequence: TGTGCCAGCAGCCACAGGGGGCTGGAGACCCAGTACTTC.

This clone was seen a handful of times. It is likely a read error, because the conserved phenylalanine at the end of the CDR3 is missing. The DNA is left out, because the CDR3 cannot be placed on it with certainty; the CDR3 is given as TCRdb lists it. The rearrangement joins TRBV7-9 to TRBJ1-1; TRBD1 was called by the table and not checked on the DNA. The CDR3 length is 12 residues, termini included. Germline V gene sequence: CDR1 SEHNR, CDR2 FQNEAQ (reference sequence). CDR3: CASSSEGNPGQA.

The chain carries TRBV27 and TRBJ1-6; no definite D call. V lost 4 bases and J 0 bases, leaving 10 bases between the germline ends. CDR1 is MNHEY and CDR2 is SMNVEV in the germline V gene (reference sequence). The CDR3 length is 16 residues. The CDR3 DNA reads TGTGCCAGCAGTTCCCTATGGAGCTCCTATAATTCACCCCTCCACTTT. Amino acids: CASSSLWSSYNSPLHF.

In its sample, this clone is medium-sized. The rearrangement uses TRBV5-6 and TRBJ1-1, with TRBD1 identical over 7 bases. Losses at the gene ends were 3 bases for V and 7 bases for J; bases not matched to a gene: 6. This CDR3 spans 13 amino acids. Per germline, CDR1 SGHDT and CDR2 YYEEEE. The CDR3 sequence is CASSSRGPGEAFF. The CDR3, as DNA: TGTGCCAGCAGCTCGAGGGGGCCTGGTGAAGCTTTCTTT.

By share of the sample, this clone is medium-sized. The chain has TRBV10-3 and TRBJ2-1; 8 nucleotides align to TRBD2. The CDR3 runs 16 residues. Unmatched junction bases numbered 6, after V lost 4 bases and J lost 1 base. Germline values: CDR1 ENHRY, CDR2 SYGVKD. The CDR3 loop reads CAISVLLAASYNEQFF. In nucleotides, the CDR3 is TGTGCCATCAGTGTCCTACTAGCGGCTTCCTACAATGAGCAGTTCTTC.

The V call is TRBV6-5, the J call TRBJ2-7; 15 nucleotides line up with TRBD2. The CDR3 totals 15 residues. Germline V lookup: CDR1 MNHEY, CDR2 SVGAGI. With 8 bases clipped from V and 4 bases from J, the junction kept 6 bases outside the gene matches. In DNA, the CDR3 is TGTGCCAGCCGGGGACTAGCGGGAGGCCATTACGAGCAGTACTTC. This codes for CASRGLAGGHYEQYF.

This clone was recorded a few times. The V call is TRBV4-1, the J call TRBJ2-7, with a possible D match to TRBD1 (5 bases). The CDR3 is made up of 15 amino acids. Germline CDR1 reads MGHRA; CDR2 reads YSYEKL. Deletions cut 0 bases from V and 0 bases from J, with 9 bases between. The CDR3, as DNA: TGCGCCAGCAGCCAAGATGCAGGGCTCTCCTACGAGCAGTACTTC. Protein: CASSQDAGLSYEQYF.

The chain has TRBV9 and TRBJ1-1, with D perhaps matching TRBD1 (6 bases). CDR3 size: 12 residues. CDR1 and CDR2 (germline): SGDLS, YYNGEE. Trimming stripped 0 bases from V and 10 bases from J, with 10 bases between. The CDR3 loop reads CASSVEGRGAFF. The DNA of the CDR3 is TGTGCCAGCAGCGTAGAAGGCAGGGGAGCTTTCTTT.

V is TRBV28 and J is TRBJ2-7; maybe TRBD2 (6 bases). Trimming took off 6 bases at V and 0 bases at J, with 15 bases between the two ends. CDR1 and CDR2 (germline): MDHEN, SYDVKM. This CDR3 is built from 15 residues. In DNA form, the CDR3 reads TGTGCCAGCAGGTCCGGGACTCGAATCTCCTACGAGCAGTACTTC. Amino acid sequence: CASRSGTRISYEQYF.

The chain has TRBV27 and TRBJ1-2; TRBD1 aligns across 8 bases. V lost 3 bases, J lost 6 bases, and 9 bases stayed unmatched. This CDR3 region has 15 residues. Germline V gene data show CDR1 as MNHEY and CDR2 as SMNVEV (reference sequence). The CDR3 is CASSLTGDFGNGYTF. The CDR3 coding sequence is TGTGCCAGCAGTTTGACAGGGGACTTTGGAAATGGCTACACCTTC.

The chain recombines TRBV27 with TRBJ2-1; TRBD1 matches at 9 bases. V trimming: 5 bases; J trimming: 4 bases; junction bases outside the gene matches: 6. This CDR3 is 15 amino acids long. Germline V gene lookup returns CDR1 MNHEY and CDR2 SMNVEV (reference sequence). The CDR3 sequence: CASSPGQGIYNEQFF. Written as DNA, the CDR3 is TGTGCCAGCAGTCCGGGACAGGGAATATACAATGAGCAGTTCTTC.

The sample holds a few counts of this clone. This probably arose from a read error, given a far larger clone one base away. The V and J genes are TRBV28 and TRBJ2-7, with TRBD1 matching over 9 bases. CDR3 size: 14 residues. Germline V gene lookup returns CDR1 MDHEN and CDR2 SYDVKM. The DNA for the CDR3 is TGTGCCAGCAGTTTAGGGGGACAGGGCTACGACCAGTACTTC. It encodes CASSLGGQGYDQYF.

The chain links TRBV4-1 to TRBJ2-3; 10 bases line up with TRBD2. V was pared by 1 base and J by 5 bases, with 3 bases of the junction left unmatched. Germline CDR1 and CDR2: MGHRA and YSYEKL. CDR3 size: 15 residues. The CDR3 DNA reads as TGCGCCAGCAGCCAAGCAGCGGGAGGGAAAGATACGCAGTATTTT. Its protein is CASSQAAGGKDTQYF.

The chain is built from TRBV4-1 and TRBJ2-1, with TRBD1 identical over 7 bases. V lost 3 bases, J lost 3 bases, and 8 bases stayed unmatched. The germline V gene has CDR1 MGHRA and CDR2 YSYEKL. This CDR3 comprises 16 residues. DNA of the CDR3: TGCGCCAGCAGCCAGGAAGACAGGGAAGGCTACAATGAGCAGTTCTTC. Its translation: CASSQEDREGYNEQFF.

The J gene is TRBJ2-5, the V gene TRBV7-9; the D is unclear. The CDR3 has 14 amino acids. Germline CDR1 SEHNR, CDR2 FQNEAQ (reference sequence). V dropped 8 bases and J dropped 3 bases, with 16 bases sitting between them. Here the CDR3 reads CASSPPLLKETQYF. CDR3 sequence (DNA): TGTGCCAGCTCCCCCCCTCTATTAAAAGAGACCCAGTACTTC.

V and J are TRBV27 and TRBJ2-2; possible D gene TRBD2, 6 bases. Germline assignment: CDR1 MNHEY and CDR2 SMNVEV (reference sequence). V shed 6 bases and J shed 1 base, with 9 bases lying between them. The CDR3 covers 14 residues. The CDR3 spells CASRAGMNTGELFF. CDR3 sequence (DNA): TGTGCCAGCAGGGCGGGGATGAACACCGGGGAGCTGTTTTTT.

CDR3 DNA: TGTGCCAGCAGGTACTCCCACTTGAAACCGGGACAGGAGCCGTCTAGGACCTATGGCTACACCTTC. Translation gives CASRYSHLKPGQEPSRTYGYTF. The rearrangement uses TRBV28 and TRBJ1-2, with TRBD1 matching 8 bases. CDR1 and CDR2 (germline): MDHEN, SYDVKM. The V segment lost 6 bases and the J segment 4 bases; nucleotides outside the gene matches: 31. The CDR3 spans 22 residues.

CDR3 residues: CASRPGTDRNQPQHF. CDR3 coding DNA: TGTGCCAGCAGACCAGGGACAGACCGCAATCAGCCCCAGCATTTT. V usage is TRBV28 and J usage is TRBJ1-5, with 7 bases identical to TRBD1. Germline V lookup: CDR1 MDHEN, CDR2 SYDVKM. This CDR3 is built from 15 residues. V dropped 6 bases and J dropped 2; count of bases not matched to a gene: 7.

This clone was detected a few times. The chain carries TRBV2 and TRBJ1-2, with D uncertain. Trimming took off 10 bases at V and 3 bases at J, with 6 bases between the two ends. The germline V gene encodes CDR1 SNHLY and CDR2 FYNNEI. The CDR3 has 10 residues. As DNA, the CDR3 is TGTGCCACCTCGGACTATGGCTACACCTTC. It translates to CATSDYGYTF.

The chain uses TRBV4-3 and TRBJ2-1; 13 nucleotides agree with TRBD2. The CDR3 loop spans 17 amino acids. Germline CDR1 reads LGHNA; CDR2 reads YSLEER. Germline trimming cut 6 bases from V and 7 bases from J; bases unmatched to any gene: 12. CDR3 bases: TGCGCCAGCAGTCAAAGGGAAGGACTAGCGGGAGTGAATGAGCAGTTCTTC. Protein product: CASSQREGLAGVNEQFF.

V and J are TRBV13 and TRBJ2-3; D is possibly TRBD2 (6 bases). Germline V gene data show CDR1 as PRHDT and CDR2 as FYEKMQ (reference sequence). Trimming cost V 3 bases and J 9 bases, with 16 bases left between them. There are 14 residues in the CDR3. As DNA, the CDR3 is TGTGCCAGCAGCTTTAGCGGACCCAGCGGGACGCAGTATTTT. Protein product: CASSFSGPSGTQYF.

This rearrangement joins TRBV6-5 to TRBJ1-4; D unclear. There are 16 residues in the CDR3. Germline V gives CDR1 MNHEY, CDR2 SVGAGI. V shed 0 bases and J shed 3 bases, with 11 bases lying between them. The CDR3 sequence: CASSYSTRDPNEKLFF. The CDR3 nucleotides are TGTGCCAGCAGTTACTCGACGAGGGATCCTAATGAAAAACTGTTTTTT.

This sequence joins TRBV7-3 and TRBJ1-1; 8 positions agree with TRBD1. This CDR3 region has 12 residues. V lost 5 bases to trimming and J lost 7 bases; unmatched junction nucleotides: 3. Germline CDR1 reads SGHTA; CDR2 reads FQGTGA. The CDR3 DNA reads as TGTGCCAGCAGCGCGGACAGGGTTGAAGCTTTCTTT. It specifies CASSADRVEAFF. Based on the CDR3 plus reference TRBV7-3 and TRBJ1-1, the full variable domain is GAGVSQTPSNKVTEKGKYVELRCDPISGHTALYWYRQSLGQGPEFLIYFQGTGAADDSGLPNDRFFAVRPEGSVSTLKIQRTERGDSAVYLCASSADRVEAFFGQGTRLTVV.

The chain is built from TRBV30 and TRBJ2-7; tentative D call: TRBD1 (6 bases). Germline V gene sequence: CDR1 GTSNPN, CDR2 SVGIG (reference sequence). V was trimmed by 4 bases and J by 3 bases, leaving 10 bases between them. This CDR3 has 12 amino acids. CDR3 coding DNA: TGTGCCTGGAACAGGGCCGACTACGAGCAGTACTTC. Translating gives CAWNRADYEQYF. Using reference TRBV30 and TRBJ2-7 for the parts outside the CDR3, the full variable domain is SQTIHQWPATLVQPVGSPLSLECTVEGTSNPNLYWYRQAAGRGLQLLFYSVGIGQISSEVPQNLSASRPQDRQFILSSKKLLLSDSGFYLCAWNRADYEQYFGPGTRLTVT.

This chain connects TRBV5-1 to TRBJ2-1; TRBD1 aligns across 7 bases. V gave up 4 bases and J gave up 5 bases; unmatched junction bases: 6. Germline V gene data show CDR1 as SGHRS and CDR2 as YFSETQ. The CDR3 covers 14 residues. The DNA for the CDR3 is TGCGCCAGCAGCCCCCGACAGGGAGACAATGAGCAGTTCTTC. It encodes CASSPRQGDNEQFF.

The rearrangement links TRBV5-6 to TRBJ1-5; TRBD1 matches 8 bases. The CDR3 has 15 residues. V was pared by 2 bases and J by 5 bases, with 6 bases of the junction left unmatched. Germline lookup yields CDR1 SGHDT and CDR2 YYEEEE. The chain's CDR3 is CASSFSGGIDQPQHF. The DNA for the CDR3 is TGTGCCAGCAGCTTTTCAGGGGGCATCGATCAGCCCCAGCATTTT.

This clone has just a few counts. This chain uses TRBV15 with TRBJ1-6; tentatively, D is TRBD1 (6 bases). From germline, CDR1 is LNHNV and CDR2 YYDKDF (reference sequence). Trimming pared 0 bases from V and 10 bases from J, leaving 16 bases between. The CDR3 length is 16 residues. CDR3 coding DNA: TGTGCCACCAGCAGAGATCCGGGGGGGGCGCGCTCACCCCTCCACTTT. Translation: CATSRDPGGARSPLHF. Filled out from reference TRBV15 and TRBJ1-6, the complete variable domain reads DAMVIQNPRYQVTQFGKPVTLSCSQTLNHNVMYWYQQKSSQAPKLLFHYYDKDFNNEADTPDNFQSRRPNTSFCFLDIRSPGLGDTAMYLCATSRDPGGARSPLHFGNGTRLTVT.

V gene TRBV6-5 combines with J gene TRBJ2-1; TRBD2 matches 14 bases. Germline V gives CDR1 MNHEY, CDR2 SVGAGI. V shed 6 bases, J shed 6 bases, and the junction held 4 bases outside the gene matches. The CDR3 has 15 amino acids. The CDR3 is CASRDGTSGSNEQFF. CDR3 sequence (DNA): TGTGCCAGCAGGGACGGGACTAGCGGGAGCAATGAGCAGTTCTTC.

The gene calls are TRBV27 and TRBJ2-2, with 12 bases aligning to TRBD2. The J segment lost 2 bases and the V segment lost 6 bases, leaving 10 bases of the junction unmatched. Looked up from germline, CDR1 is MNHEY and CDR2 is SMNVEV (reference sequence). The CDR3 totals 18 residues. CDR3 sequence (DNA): TGTGCCAGCAGGGAGATGACTAGCGGGAGCGGTAACACCGGGGAGCTGTTTTTT. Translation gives CASREMTSGSGNTGELFF.